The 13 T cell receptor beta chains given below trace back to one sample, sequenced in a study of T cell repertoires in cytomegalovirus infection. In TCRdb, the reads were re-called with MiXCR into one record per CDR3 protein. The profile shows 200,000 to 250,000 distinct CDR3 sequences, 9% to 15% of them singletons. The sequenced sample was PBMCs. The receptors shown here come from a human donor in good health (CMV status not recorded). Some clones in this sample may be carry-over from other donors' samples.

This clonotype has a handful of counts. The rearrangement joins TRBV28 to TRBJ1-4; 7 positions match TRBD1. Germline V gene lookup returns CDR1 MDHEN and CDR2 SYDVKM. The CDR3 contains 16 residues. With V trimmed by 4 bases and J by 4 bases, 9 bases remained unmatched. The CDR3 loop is CASSSPTGAFNEKLFF. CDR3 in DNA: TGTGCCAGCAGTTCACCCACAGGGGCCTTTAATGAAAAACTGTTTTTT.

The CDR3 nucleotides read TGCAGCGTTGAAGATCAGAGCGGCAATGAGCAGTTCTTC. Translating it yields CSVEDQSGNEQFF. The V gene is TRBV29-1, the J gene TRBJ2-1; a possible D gene is TRBD2 (5 bases). Trimming cost V 0 bases and J 6 bases, with 9 bases left between them. This CDR3 comprises 13 residues. Germline V gene sequence: CDR1 SQVTM, CDR2 ANQGSEA.

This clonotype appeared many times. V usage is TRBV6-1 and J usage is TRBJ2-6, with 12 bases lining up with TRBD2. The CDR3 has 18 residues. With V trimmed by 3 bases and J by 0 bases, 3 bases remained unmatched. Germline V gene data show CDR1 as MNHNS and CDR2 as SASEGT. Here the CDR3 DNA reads TGTGCCAGCAGTGAGACTAGCGGGGGTTCCTCTGGGGCCAACGTCCTGACTTTC. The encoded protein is CASSETSGGSSGANVLTF.

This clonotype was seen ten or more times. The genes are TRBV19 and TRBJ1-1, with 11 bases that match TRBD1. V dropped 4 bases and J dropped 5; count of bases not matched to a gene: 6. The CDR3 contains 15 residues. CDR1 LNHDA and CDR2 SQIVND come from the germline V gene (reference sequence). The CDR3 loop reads CASSNLGQGGTEAFF. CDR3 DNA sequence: TGTGCCAGTAGTAACCTGGGACAGGGGGGGACTGAAGCTTTCTTT.

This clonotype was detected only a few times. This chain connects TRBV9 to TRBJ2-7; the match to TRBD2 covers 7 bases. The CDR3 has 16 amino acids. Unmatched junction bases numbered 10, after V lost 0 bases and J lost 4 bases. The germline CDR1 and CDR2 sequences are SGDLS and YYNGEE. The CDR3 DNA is TGTGCCAGCAGCGTAGAGTTAGGCGGGAGCGCGTACGAGCAGTACTTC. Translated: CASSVELGGSAYEQYF.

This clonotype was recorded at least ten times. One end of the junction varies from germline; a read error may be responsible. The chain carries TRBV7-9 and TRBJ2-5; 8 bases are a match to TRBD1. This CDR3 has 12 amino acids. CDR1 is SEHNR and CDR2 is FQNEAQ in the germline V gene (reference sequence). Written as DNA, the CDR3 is TGTGCCAGCAGCTCAGCCGGACAGGGCCCTAGCTTC. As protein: CASSSAGQGPSF.

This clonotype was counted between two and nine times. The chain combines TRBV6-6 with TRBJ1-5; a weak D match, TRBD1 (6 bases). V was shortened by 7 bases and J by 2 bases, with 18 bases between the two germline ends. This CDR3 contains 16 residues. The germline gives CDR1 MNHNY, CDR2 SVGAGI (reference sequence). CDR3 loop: CASTSTARQGNQPQHF. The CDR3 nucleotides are TGTGCCAGCACCTCCACTGCCAGACAGGGCAATCAGCCCCAGCATTTT.

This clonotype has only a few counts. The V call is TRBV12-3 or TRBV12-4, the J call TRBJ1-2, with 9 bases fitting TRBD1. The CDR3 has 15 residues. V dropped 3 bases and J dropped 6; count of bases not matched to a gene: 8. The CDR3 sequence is CASSFPRQGGDGYTF. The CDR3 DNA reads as TGTGCCAGCAGTTTCCCGAGACAGGGGGGAGATGGCTACACCTTC.

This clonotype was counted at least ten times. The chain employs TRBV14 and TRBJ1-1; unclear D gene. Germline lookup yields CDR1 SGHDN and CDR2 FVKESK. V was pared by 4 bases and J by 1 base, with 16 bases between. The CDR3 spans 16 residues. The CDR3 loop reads CASSPAVWARNTEAFF. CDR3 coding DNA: TGTGCCAGCAGCCCAGCCGTGTGGGCCCGGAACACTGAAGCTTTCTTT.

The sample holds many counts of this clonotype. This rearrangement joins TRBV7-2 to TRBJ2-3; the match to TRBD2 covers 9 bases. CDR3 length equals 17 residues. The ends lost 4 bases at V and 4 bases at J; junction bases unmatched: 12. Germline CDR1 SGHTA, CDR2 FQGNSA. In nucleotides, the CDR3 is TGTGCCAGCAGCTGGGCGGGGGGGCGGAGGCAGGCAGATACGCAGTATTTT. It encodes CASSWAGGRRQADTQYF.

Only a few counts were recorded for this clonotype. The CDR3 loop is CSASAGGANTEAFF. DNA of the CDR3: TGCAGTGCTTCCGCGGGGGGAGCGAACACTGAAGCTTTCTTT. J is TRBJ1-1 and V is TRBV20-1; tentatively, D is TRBD1 (5 bases). Trimming removed 5 bases from V and 1 base from J, with 14 bases in between. Germline V gives CDR1 DFQATT, CDR2 SNEGSKA (reference sequence). This CDR3 has 14 amino acids.

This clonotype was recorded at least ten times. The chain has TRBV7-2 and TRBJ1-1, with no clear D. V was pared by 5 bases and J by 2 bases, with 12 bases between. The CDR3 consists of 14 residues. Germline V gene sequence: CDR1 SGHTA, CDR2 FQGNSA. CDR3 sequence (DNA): TGTGCCAGCAGCCTCCCGGTTTTTAACACTGAAGCTTTCTTT. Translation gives CASSLPVFNTEAFF.

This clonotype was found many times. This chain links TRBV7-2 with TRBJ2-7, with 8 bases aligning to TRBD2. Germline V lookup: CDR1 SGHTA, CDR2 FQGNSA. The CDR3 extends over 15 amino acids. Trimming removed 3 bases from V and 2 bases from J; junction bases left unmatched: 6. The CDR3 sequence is CASSLAGGNPYEQYF. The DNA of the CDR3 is TGTGCCAGCAGCTTGGCGGGAGGAAACCCCTACGAGCAGTACTTC.